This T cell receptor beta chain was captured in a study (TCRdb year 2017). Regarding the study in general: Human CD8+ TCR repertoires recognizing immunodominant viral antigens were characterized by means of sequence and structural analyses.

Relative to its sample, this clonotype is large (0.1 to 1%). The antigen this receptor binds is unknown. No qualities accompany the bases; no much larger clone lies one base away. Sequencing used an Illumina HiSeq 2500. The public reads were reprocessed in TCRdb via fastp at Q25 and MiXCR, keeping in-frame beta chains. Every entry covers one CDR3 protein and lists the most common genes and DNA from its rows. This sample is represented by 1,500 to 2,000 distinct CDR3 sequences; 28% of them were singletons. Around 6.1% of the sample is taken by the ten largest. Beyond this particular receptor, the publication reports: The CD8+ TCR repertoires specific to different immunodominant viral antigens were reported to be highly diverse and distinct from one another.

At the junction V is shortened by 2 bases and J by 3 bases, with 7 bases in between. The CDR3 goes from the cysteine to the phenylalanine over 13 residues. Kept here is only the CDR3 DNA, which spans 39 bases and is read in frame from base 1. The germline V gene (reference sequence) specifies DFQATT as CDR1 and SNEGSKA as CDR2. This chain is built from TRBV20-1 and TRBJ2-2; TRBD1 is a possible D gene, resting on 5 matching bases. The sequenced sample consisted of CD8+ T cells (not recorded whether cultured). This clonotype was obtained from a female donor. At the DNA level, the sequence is TGCAGTGCTAGACAGGGCGACACCGGGGAGCTGTTTTTT. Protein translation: CSARQGDTGELFF.